Detailed here is one TCR beta chain. The data are from a study of shared T cell receptors in the human thymus. Assay: immunoSEQ multiplex PCR; the TCRdb copy retains only in-frame clones and omits some. The sample has 550,000 to 800,000 clones, roughly 88% seen once; the top ten hold more than 0.01%. V was shortened by 1 base and J by 5 bases, with 23 bases between the two germline ends. Germline-derived CDR1 and CDR2 are PRHDT and FYEKMQ (reference sequence). The CDR3 is 19 amino acids. Another study also made use of these data, one on human thymus T cells. As that study records: Donation came from healthy Finnish infants having corrective surgery for congenital heart defects. Thymic resections from corrective heart surgery supplied the tissue. Seemingly biased V and J gene usage marked thymic and blood repertoires. Related work found strong thymic repertoire overlap between unrelated individuals.

This receptor was identified in a girl under two years old with a congenital heart defect. This chain connects TRBV13 to TRBJ2-2; perhaps TRBD1 as D (6 bases). Sequencing was carried out using thymocytes. The DNA of the CDR3 is TGTGCCAGCAGCTTAGATCAGCGAGGCCCGGGACACCGTACCGGGGAGCTGTTTTTT. Amino acids: CASSLDQRGPGHRTGELFF.